The clone carrying this TCR beta chain was found a few times. There are 13 residues in the CDR3. CDR1 and CDR2 (germline): SGHRS, YFSETQ. The V gene lost 0 bases and the J gene lost 9 bases, with 10 bases spanning the gap. This record belongs to a study of blood T cell repertoires in COVID-19. Measured with immunoSEQ multiplex PCR; TCRdb has only the in-frame clones, and not every one. Seen here are hundreds of thousands of clones, less than 90% observed once, and the top ten hold just under 20%. The genes are TRBV5-1 and TRBJ1-5, with no clear D. Specimen: peripheral blood. This receptor was taken from a man in his thirties or forties with active or convalescent COVID-19. The CDR3 DNA reads TGCGCCAGCAGCTTGGCCCCAGGTTGGCCCCAGCATTTT. Translating it yields CASSLAPGWPQHF.